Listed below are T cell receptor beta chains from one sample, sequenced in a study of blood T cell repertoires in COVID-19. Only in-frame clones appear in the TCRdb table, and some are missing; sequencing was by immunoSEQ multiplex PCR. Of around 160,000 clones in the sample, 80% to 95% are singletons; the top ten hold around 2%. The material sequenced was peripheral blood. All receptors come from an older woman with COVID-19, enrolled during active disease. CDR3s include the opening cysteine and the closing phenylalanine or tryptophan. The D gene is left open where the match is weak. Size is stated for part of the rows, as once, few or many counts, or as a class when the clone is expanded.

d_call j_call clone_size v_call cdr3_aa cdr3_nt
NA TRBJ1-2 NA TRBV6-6 CASRGGAIGNYGYTF TGTGCCAGCAGAGGGGGGGCGATTGGAAACTATGGCTACACCTTC
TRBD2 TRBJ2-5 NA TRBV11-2 CASSLELAEETQYF TGTGCCAGCAGCTTAGAACTAGCGGAAGAGACCCAGTACTTC
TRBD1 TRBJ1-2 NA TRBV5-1 CASSPSGTGNYGYTF TGCGCCAGCAGCCCTTCCGGGACAGGGAACTATGGCTACACCTTC
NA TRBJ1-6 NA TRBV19 CASSRASVRNSPLHF TGTGCCAGTAGTAGAGCCTCGGTTAGAAATTCACCCCTCCACTTT
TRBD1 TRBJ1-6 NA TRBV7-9 CATEPDRGYLAPLHF TGTGCCACCGAACCCGACAGGGGGTATCTAGCACCCCTCCACTTT
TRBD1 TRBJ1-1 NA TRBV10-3 CAISEAGQGALAFF TGTGCCATCAGTGAGGCGGGACAGGGAGCGTTAGCTTTCTTT
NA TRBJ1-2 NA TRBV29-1 CSVPLRTASLYGYTF TGCAGCGTGCCCCTTAGGACAGCTTCACTCTATGGCTACACCTTC
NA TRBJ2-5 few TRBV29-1 CSVERGETQYF TGCAGCGTTGAACGGGGGGAGACCCAGTACTTC
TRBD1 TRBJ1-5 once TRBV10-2 CASSDGTGGNQPQHF TGCGCCAGCAGTGACGGGACAGGGGGCAATCAGCCCCAGCATTTT
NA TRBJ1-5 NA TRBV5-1 CASSLGTANQPQHF TGCGCCAGCAGCTTGGGGACAGCCAATCAGCCCCAGCATTTT
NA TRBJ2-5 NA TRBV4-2 CASSQPQGLLETQYF TGTGCCAGCAGCCAACCACAGGGTTTGTTGGAGACCCAGTACTTC
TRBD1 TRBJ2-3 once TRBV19 CASSETGPSTSTDTQYF TGTGCCAGTAGTGAGACAGGGCCTTCTACTAGCACAGATACGCAGTATTTT
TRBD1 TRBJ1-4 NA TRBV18 CASSLRQGSTNEKLFF TGTGCCAGCTCACTCCGACAGGGTTCAACTAATGAAAAACTGTTTTTT
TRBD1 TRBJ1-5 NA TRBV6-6 CASSQQGNQPQHF TGTGCCAGCAGCCAACAGGGGAATCAGCCCCAGCATTTT
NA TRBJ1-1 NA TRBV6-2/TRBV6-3 CASSDQGMSTEAFF TGTGCCAGCAGTGATCAGGGGATGAGCACTGAAGCTTTCTTT
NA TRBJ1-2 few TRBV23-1 CASPNRRQASNYGYTF TGCGCCAGCCCGAATAGACGACAGGCTTCTAACTATGGCTACACCTTC
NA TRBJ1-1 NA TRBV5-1 CASSHYDRRSSTEAFF TGCGCCAGCAGCCACTATGACAGGCGGAGTTCCACTGAAGCTTTCTTT
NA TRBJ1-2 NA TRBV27 CASSPPGRGNGYTF TGTGCCAGCTCTCCTCCAGGGCGCGGAAATGGCTACACCTTC
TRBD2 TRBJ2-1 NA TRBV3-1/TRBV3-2 CASSPLTSGGKNEQFF TGTGCCAGCAGCCCCCTTACTAGCGGGGGGAAGAATGAGCAGTTCTTC
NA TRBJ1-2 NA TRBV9 CASSVVGEAYGYTF TGTGCCAGCAGCGTAGTGGGAGAGGCCTATGGCTACACCTTC
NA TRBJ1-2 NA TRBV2 CASSEGQGKGYTF TGTGCCAGCAGTGAAGGTCAGGGTAAGGGCTACACCTTC
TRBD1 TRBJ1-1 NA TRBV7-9 CASSLYRGTDTEAFF TGTGCCAGCAGCTTGTACAGGGGGACGGACACTGAAGCTTTCTTT
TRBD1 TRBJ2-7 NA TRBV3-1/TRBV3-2 CASSPGQGLEQYF TGTGCCAGCAGCCCGGGACAGGGTCTCGAGCAGTACTTC
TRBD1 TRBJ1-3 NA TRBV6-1 CASSAWTGGSGNTIYF TGTGCCAGCAGTGCCTGGACAGGGGGATCTGGAAACACCATATATTTT
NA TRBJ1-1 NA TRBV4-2 CASSPQARGGTEAFF TGTGCCAGCAGCCCCCAAGCCAGGGGCGGCACTGAAGCTTTCTTT
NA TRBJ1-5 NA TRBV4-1 CASSQAGTVSNQPQHF TGCGCCAGCAGCCAAGCAGGAACAGTCAGCAATCAGCCCCAGCATTTT
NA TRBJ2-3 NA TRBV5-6 CASSPRRGSSVGRDTQYF TGTGCCAGCAGTCCCCGTCGGGGGTCTAGCGTCGGAAGAGATACGCAGTATTTT
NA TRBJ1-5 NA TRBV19 CASTQTPAGGVNQPQHF TGTGCCAGTACCCAAACACCGGCGGGAGGGGTCAATCAGCCCCAGCATTTT
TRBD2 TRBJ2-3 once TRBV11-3 CASSLGLREADTQYF TGTGCCAGCAGCTTGGGGTTACGGGAGGCAGATACGCAGTATTTT
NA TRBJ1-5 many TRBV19 CASSLQGGNQPQHF TGTGCCAGTAGTTTACAGGGCGGCAATCAGCCCCAGCATTTT
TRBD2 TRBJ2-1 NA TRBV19 CASSNAGGSYNEQFF TGTGCCAGTAGTAATGCGGGGGGTTCCTACAATGAGCAGTTCTTC
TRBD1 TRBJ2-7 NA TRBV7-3 CASSPTGGPYEQYF TGTGCCAGCAGCCCGACAGGGGGTCCCTACGAGCAGTACTTC
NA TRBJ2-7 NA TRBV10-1 CASSEGDTPYEQYF TGCGCCAGCAGTGAGGGCGACACCCCCTACGAGCAGTACTTC
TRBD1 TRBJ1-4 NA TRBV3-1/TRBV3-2 CASSPGGWEKLFF TGTGCCAGCAGTCCAGGGGGCTGGGAAAAACTGTTTTTT
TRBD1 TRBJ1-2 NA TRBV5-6 CASSLYSGTGFEYGYTF TGTGCCAGCAGCTTGTATTCCGGGACAGGGTTCGAATATGGCTACACCTTC
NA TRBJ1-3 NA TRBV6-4 CASSDSRELPGNTIYF TGTGCCAGCAGTGACTCGCGGGAGTTACCTGGAAACACCATATATTTT